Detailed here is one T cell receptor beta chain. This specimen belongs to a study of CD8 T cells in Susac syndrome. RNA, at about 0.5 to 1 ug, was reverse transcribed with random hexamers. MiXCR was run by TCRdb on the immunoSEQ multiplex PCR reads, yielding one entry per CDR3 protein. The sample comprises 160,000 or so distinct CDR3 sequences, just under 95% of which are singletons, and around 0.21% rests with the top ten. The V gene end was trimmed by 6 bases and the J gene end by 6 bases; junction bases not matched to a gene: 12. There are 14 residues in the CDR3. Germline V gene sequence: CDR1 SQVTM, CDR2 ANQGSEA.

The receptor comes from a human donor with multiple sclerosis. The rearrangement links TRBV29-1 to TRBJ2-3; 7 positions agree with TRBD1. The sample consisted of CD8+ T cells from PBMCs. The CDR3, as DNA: TGCAGCGTCCCTTTGACAGGGAAGGGCGATACGCAGTATTTT. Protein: CSVPLTGKGDTQYF.